The next 10 T cell receptor beta chains were all read from a single sample in a study of cytomegalovirus exposure and HLA in healthy donors. Sequencing was performed with immunoSEQ multiplex PCR; in TCRdb, only in-frame clones are kept and a portion is missing. The sample yields about 200,000 clones, 70% to 85% seen once. The material sequenced was PBMCs. The origin of the receptors is a woman in her 30s in good health and CMV-seropositive.

The rearrangement links TRBV2 to TRBJ1-5; D remains unclear. Germline assignment: CDR1 SNHLY and CDR2 FYNNEI. CDR3 length: 14 amino acids. The ends were cut back, 4 bases at V and 0 bases at J, with 7 bases in the middle. The CDR3 DNA reads TGTGCCAGCAGTGTCACTGATAGCAATCAGCCCCAGCATTTT. As protein: CASSVTDSNQPQHF.

Comment on this clone: In the same sample, other DNA sequences code for this CDR3. V usage is TRBV28 and J usage is TRBJ1-5; no definite D call. Per the germline V gene, CDR1 is MDHEN and CDR2 is SYDVKM. The CDR3 has 12 amino acids. The ends were cut back, 6 bases at V and 4 bases at J, with 7 bases in the middle. In nucleotides, the CDR3 is TGTGCCAGCAGCCTTCTAAATCAGCCCCAGCATTTT. Protein sequence: CASSLLNQPQHF.

V usage is TRBV5-6 and J usage is TRBJ2-7; TRBD1 aligns across 7 bases. Losses at the gene ends were 4 bases for V and 1 base for J; bases not matched to a gene: 8. The CDR3 consists of 15 residues. CDR1 is SGHDT and CDR2 is YYEEEE in the germline V gene. The CDR3, as DNA: TGTGCCAGCAGCCAAGGGGGCGTCGGGTCCTACGAGCAGTACTTC. Its translation: CASSQGGVGSYEQYF.

This chain links TRBV29-1 with TRBJ1-2; the match to TRBD1 covers 10 bases. This CDR3 is 16 amino acids long. Germline lookup yields CDR1 SQVTM and CDR2 ANQGSEA. The ends lost 0 bases at V and 4 bases at J; junction bases unmatched: 8. CDR3 DNA: TGCAGCGTTGAAGATTGGGACCGGGACAGGGGCTATGGCTACACCTTC. Encoded protein: CSVEDWDRDRGYGYTF.

The rearrangement links TRBV28 to TRBJ2-1; 13 positions agree with TRBD2. The CDR3 is 15 residues long. Germline V gene lookup returns CDR1 MDHEN and CDR2 SYDVKM. Germline trimming cut 5 bases from V and 11 bases from J; bases unmatched to any gene: 9. CDR3 amino acids: CASSPPTSGRSKQFF. CDR3 DNA: TGTGCCAGCAGTCCCCCGACTAGCGGGAGGTCGAAGCAGTTCTTC.

The gene calls are TRBV5-4 and TRBJ2-7; TRBD2 matches at 9 bases. V was clipped by 5 bases and J by 6 bases; unmatched bases: 15. Germline loops: CDR1 SGHNT, CDR2 YYREEE (reference sequence). The CDR3 spans 16 residues. The CDR3 region is CASRITFGTSLSEQYF. The CDR3 coding sequence is TGTGCCAGCAGGATCACGTTTGGGACTAGCCTTTCCGAGCAGTACTTC.

This clone was observed many times. The V and J genes are TRBV27 and TRBJ2-1; TRBD2 aligns across 8 bases. Germline V gene lookup returns CDR1 MNHEY and CDR2 SMNVEV (reference sequence). Losses at the gene ends were 6 bases for V and 4 bases for J; bases not matched to a gene: 8. The CDR3 extends over 15 amino acids. Here the CDR3 reads CASSRSAGAYNEQFF. CDR3 DNA: TGTGCCAGCAGCCGCTCAGCGGGAGCGTACAATGAGCAGTTCTTC.

The chain employs TRBV11-1 and TRBJ2-7; the match to TRBD1 covers 10 bases. V lost 3 bases and J lost 5; bases outside the gene matches: 16. The CDR3 covers 18 residues. CDR1 and CDR2 from the germline V gene are SGHAT and FQDESV (reference sequence). The CDR3 here is CASSFPFSITGTGDEQYF. In DNA form, the CDR3 reads TGTGCCAGCAGCTTTCCCTTTTCCATCACCGGGACAGGGGACGAGCAGTACTTC.

This clone was counted only a few times. The chain carries TRBV11-2 and TRBJ1-2; 7 positions agree with TRBD1. CDR3 length equals 13 residues. Losses at the gene ends were 4 bases for V and 6 bases for J; bases not matched to a gene: 5. CDR1 is SGHAT, CDR2 FQNNGV, per germline. This chain's CDR3 is CASSSLDRNGYTF. DNA of the CDR3: TGTGCCAGCAGCTCCCTGGACAGGAATGGCTACACCTTC. Based on the CDR3 plus reference TRBV11-2 and TRBJ1-2, the full variable domain is EAGVAQSPRYKIIEKRQSVAFWCNPISGHATLYWYQQILGQGPKLLIQFQNNGVVDDSQLPKDRFSAERLKGVDSTLKIQPAKLEDSAVYLCASSSLDRNGYTFGSGTRLTVV.

The rearrangement links TRBV6-5 to TRBJ2-2; D gene unclear. V was cut by 0 bases and J by 0 bases, with 8 bases left in between. Germline V gives CDR1 MNHEY, CDR2 SVGAGI. The CDR3 consists of 16 residues. CDR3 loop: CASSYSRNANTGELFF. The CDR3 nucleotides are TGTGCCAGCAGTTACTCGAGAAACGCGAACACCGGGGAGCTGTTTTTT.